What follows describes a single T cell receptor beta chain. Read data end 3 residues before the CDR3 end; the end is taken from the germline J gene. Prevalent HPV16 infections were excluded; only incident single HPV16 infections included. This specimen comes from a study of T cells in women clearing cervical HPV infection. Overall study: Case blood drawn at lesion detection; control blood after infection cleared.

Assay used: immunoSEQ multiplex PCR; TCRdb lists only in-frame clones, some missing. In total, the table holds roughly 30,000 clones. CDR1 is SGHTA and CDR2 is FQGNSA in the germline V gene. The CDR3 consists of 14 residues. The ends were cut back, 5 bases at V and 3 bases at J, with 14 bases in the middle. This receptor was taken from a woman aged 18 to 75 with a cervical HPV16 infection that either progressed to CIN3+ or cleared (not recorded which). The material sequenced was blood buffy coat. The chain recombines TRBV7-2 with TRBJ2-7; D may be TRBD1 (5 bases). The DNA read from the CDR3 is TGTGCCAGCAGCCCCGCTGGACAAGACTACGAG. It specifies CASSPAGQDYE. The whole CDR3 region reads CASSPAGQDYEQYF.